The 4 T cell receptor beta chains below come from one sample, sequenced in a study of blood T cell repertoires in COVID-19. Clones were read by immunoSEQ multiplex PCR, and TCRdb kept only the in-frame ones, dropping some. This table has about 41,000 clones, 65% to 85% appearing once. The source material was peripheral blood. These receptors originate from a middle-aged man with active or convalescent COVID-19.

This chain uses TRBV27 with TRBJ2-7; no definite D call. In germline, CDR1 is MNHEY, CDR2 SMNVEV (reference sequence). The CDR3 length is 12 residues. Between the trimmed V and J ends, which lost 5 bases and 8 bases, there was a span of 13 bases. This CDR3 reads CASSPPSEKQYF. The CDR3 DNA sequence: TGTGCCAGCAGTCCTCCGTCCGAGAAGCAGTACTTC.

V gene TRBV7-9 combines with J gene TRBJ1-3, with D perhaps TRBD1 (5 bases). Germline V CDR1 and CDR2: SEHNR, FQNEAQ (reference sequence). The length of the CDR3 is 16 residues. Trimming took 1 base from V and 4 from J, leaving 14 bases between them. CDR3 sequence (DNA): TGTGCCAGCAGCTTAGTAGCCGGCAGGGCGGGAAACACCATATATTTT. The encoded protein is CASSLVAGRAGNTIYF.

The chain carries TRBV14 and TRBJ2-7; 8 bases align to TRBD1. The CDR3 runs to 13 residues. Trimming took 5 bases from V and 6 from J; bases not matched to a gene: 6. Germline V gene data show CDR1 as SGHDN and CDR2 as FVKESK. In DNA, the CDR3 is TGTGCCAGCAGCAGCGGACAGGGCACCGAGCAGTACTTC. Protein sequence: CASSSGQGTEQYF.

The chain recombines TRBV14 with TRBJ1-4; 9 bases line up with TRBD1. This CDR3 comprises 15 residues. V shed 2 bases and J 7 bases; nucleotides not matched to a gene: 5. Germline V lookup: CDR1 SGHDN, CDR2 FVKESK. CDR3 protein: CASSQKQGAGEKLFF. Written as DNA, the CDR3 is TGTGCCAGCAGCCAAAAACAGGGGGCGGGTGAAAAACTGTTTTTT.